The sequence of this TCR beta chain was determined in a study of blood T cell repertoires in COVID-19. Study background: Samples of COVID-19 (acute and convalescent) were obtained from the United States, Italy and Spain. PBMCs, B-cell-depleted T cells, or T cells were the source of the cDNA or gDNA that made up the material.

Original data processing: Amplification with reference gene primers provided the estimates of nucleated cell counts. The method was immunoSEQ multiplex PCR; TCRdb's version includes in-frame clones alone and lacks a portion of them. V and J calls and clone size are as listed in that table; D and trimming were resolved from the DNA. The sample lists about 76,000 clones, more than 75% seen once, with around 12% in the top ten. This CDR3 has 13 residues. Looked up from germline, CDR1 is LGHDT and CDR2 is YNNKEL (reference sequence). Trimming removed 10 bases at V and 8 bases at J, with 19 bases between.

The sample was peripheral blood. The V and J genes are TRBV3-1 (or the pseudogene TRBV3-2) and TRBJ2-3, with D perhaps matching TRBD2 (6 bases). The receptor comes from a human donor in a cohort sampled during active COVID-19. The chain's CDR3 is CAIGDERRGTQYF. The DNA of the CDR3 is TGTGCCATCGGCGACGAGCGGAGGGGTACGCAGTATTTT.